The 2 T cell receptor beta chains below all came from one sample that was sequenced in a study of technical replicates of blood from a handful of donors. The method was immunoSEQ multiplex PCR; TCRdb's version includes in-frame clones alone and lacks a portion of them. The sample carries 67,000 or so clones, roughly 92% recorded once. Material: T cells isolated from PBMCs. These receptors were taken from a human donor in good health.

J is TRBJ2-3 and V is TRBV30; weak D call: TRBD2 (5 bases). CDR3 length equals 14 residues. Germline V gives CDR1 GTSNPN, CDR2 SVGIG (reference sequence). Trimming took 4 bases from V and 2 from J, leaving 13 bases between them. The CDR3 protein is CAWTGPGTTDTQYF. The CDR3 nucleotides read TGTGCCTGGACCGGGCCGGGAACCACAGATACGCAGTATTTT. The whole variable domain, remainder taken from reference TRBV30 and TRBJ2-3, is SQTIHQWPATLVQPVGSPLSLECTVEGTSNPNLYWYRQAAGRGLQLLFYSVGIGQISSEVPQNLSASRPQDRQFILSSKKLLLSDSGFYLCAWTGPGTTDTQYFGPGTRLTVL.

The gene calls are TRBV7-9 and TRBJ1-1; D call uncertain. The V end was cut by 1 base, the J end by 7 bases, with 4 bases between. Per the germline V gene, CDR1 is SEHNR and CDR2 is FQNEAQ (reference sequence). The CDR3 runs to 11 residues. CDR3 amino acids: CASSLDSEAFF. The CDR3 DNA follows: TGTGCCAGCAGCTTAGACAGTGAAGCTTTCTTT.